This TCR beta chain was retrieved from a study of blood T cells in healthy people across ages (dated by TCRdb to between 2014 and 2017). With regard to the full study: Template switching captured roughly one uniquely barcoded TCR beta cDNA molecule per two T cells in model experiments. The donors were split into four age groups: young (average about 16 years), middle-aged (roughly 40), aged (about 56) and long-lived (about 74). For two donors (one aged 18 to 29 and one aged 80 or older), the study analyzed two additional independent replicas of 1 million unique cDNA reads from the same blood draw. The study measured age-related changes in TCR beta repertoire diversity using deep sequencing normalized with unique cDNA molecular identifiers. Donors of different ages were randomly distributed across sequencing lanes to avoid experimental bias. The paper's findings and limits, for the study overall: The long-lived group showed more naive CD4+ T cells, fewer expanded clones and increased TCR diversity than the aged group, suggesting age selection. The CMV infection status of donors was not known, potentially confounding age-related changes in expanded clonotypes. A strong correlation was found between observed TCR beta diversity and the percentage of naive T cells measured by flow cytometry. Total diversity estimates from one million sequenced T cells were considered lower bounds and underestimates. Observed TCR beta diversity per million T cells fell roughly linearly with age, and a significant reduction was already apparent by age around 40. Because profiling used bulk unsorted PBMCs, naive and antigen-experienced compartments could not be compared conclusively.

Library preparation used 5' RACE. The second PCR ran for about 6 to 11 cycles and used a J-beta primer mix along with a sample-barcoded 5' primer. A template-switch 5' adaptor carrying 12 random nucleotides introduced a unique molecular identifier onto each TCR beta cDNA molecule. At least 2.5 million CDR3-containing paired-end reads were obtained from each sample. All of the RNA was converted into first-strand cDNA using the Mint cDNA synthesis kit, with a TRBC-specific oligonucleotide serving as the primer. After uracil-DNA glycosylase treatment, a first 18-cycle PCR used universal primers M1SS and BC2_uni_R on all cDNA. The authors processed their data as follows. Normalization of each sample was performed by random selection of 1 million high-quality reads, each carrying a distinct molecular identifier. Reads with shared molecular identifiers were discarded instead of being binned into consensus sequences. MiTCR, with a Q25 quality threshold and the strictest error-elimination algorithm, was used for CDR3 identification, clonotype clustering and error correction. Lower-bound total TCR beta diversity was estimated with a nonparametric unseen species model using Euler transformation. Using fastp at Q25 and MiXCR, TCRdb reprocessed the public reads and kept productive beta chains. Rows are unified per CDR3 protein, each entry keeping the most common DNA and genes. TCRdb assigned the V and J calls; the authors' analysis was not used. The sample table holds around 1,900,000 distinct CDR3 sequences, of which about 39% were seen once. Roughly 24% of the sample is held by the ten biggest clonotypes.

Donors were a few dozen systemically healthy Caucasian individuals from Russia aged roughly 6 to 90 years. About 9.8 milliliters of peripheral blood were drawn from each donor into EDTA-treated Vacutainer tubes. Ficoll-Paque density-gradient centrifugation was used to isolate PBMCs, with at least 6.5 million per sample. Total RNA, at least 6 micrograms per sample, was extracted from PBMCs with Trizol reagent. For every donor, an aliquot of PBMCs went through flow cytometry to measure the percentages of naive CD45RAhigh/CD27high T cells. This clonotype was found a few times. The antigen it recognizes is unknown. No per-base quality is available; no much larger clone lies one base away. V is shortened by 2 bases, J by 4 bases, and the region joining them spans 14 bases. The CDR3 starts with the cysteine, ends with the phenylalanine, and has 15 residues. The CDR3 DNA has 45 bases and is translated from base 1. Based on the germline V gene, the CDR1 and CDR2 sequences are LGHNA and YSLEER.

The receptor was derived from a human donor in good health. Rearrangement joined TRBV4-3 to TRBJ1-2; the D segment could be TRBD1, given 6 matching bases. Sequencing was done on a sample of blood. This receptor has the CDR3 CASSQFLRGSYGYTF. The DNA sequence is as follows: TGCGCCAGCAGCCAATTCCTCAGGGGAAGCTATGGCTACACCTTC.